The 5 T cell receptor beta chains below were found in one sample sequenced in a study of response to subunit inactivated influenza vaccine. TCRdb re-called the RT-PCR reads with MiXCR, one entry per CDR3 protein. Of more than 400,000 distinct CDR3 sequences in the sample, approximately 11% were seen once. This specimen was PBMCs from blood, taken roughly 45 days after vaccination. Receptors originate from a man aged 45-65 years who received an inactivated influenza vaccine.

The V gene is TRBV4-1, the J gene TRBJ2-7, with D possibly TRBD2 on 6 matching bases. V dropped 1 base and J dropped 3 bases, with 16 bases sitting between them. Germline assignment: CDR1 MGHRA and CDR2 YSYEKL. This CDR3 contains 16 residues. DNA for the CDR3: TGCGCCAGCAGCCAAGTAAGTGGCGGGGTAGACTACGAGCAGTACTTC. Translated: CASSQVSGGVDYEQYF.

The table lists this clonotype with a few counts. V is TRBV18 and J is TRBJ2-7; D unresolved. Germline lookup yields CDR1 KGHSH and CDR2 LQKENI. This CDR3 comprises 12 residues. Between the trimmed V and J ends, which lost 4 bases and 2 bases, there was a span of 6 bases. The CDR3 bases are TGTGCCAGCTCACAGGAAGCCTACGAGCAGTACTTC. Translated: CASSQEAYEQYF.

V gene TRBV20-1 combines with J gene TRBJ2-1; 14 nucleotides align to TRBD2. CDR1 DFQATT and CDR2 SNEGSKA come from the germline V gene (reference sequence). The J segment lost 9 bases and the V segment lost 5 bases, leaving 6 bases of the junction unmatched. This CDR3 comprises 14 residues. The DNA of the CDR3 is TGCAGTGCTTCCAGGACTAGCGGGGGGTTTGAGCAGTTCTTC. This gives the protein CSASRTSGGFEQFF.

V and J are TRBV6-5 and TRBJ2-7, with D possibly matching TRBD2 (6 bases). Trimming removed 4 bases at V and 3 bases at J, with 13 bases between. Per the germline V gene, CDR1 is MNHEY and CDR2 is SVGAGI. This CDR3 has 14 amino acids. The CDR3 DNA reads TGTGCCAGCAGTTTGGCTAGCGACGACTACGAGCAGTACTTC. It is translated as CASSLASDDYEQYF.

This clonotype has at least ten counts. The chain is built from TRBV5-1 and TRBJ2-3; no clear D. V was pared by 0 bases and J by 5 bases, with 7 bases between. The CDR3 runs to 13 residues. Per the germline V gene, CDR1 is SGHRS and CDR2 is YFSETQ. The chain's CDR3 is CASSLGAGDTQYF. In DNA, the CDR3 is TGCGCCAGCAGCTTGGGGGCTGGAGATACGCAGTATTTT.